Sequencing of this TCR beta chain was carried out in a study of OX40 agonist ivuxolimab in advanced cancers. About the investigation overall: Ivuxolimab was a fully human IgG2 agonistic monoclonal antibody targeting the costimulatory receptor OX40 (CD134). Intravenous ivuxolimab was administered to patients every 2 weeks at six dose levels: 0.01, 0.1, 0.3, 1.5, 3 and 10 mg/kg. Of the roughly 52 dose-escalation patients, hepatocellular carcinoma was present in about 20, melanoma in approximately 15, renal cell carcinoma in 9 and head and neck cancer in 9. A male proportion of around 83% and a mean age of 60 years, ranging from 23 to 79, were recorded for the dose-escalation cohort. Prior anti-PD-1, anti-PD-L1 or anti-CTLA-4 therapy was permitted, and 40% to 50% of dose-escalation patients had received checkpoint inhibitors. Partial responses occurred in three dose-escalation patients: two with cutaneous melanoma and one with hepatocellular carcinoma. The point of sequencing TCRbeta in the periphery was to test whether ivuxolimab changed TCR sequence diversity and drove clonal T-cell expansion. The paper describes the monotherapy dose-escalation part (N of about 47 patients) of the phase I trial of ivuxolimab. What the authors observed across the whole study: Low levels of normalized T-cell clonal expansion were also seen in some patients who did not respond. After ivuxolimab, more expanded clones were found on average in CD8+ T cells than in CD4+ T cells. The antigen specificity of the peripheral T cells that underwent clonal expansion was not determined. At doses of 0.1 to 3.0 mg/kg, clonal expansion of both CD4+ and CD8+ T cells in blood was seen between baseline and week 6. In the 0.1-3.0 mg/kg groups, partial responders had among the lowest normalized peripheral clonal expansion, particularly in CD8+ T cells.

Germline trimming amounts to 2 bases on V and 4 bases on J, with 5 as the count of junction bases outside the gene matches. According to the germline V gene, CDR1 reads MDHEN and CDR2 reads SYDVKM. From its cysteine to its phenylalanine, the CDR3 spans 15 amino acids. Here the CDR3 DNA is all that survives: 45 bases in frame from base 1. Details on this clone: Its binding antigen is unknown. Base qualities are not at hand, and no much larger clone is one base apart.

For sequencing of the TCRbeta CDR3 region, genomic DNA was extracted from the sorted cells. TCRbeta CDR3 regions were sequenced using the immunoSEQ Assay. In its TCRdb copy, this immuneACCESS table keeps in-frame sequences only and misses some clones. Where compared with another copy, unresolved V genes explain less than half of these, and the others have no known cause. A total of approximately 74,000 clones appear in this sample, around 91% of them only once. Less than 2% of the sample belongs to the ten largest clones. The trial excluded patients who had a history of autoimmune disease or were on systemic immunosuppression. Peripheral blood for TCR sequencing was collected from all dose cohorts at baseline, on cycle 4 day 1, and on cycle 7 day 1. The samples were taken from a phase I, first-in-human, multicenter, open-label dose-escalation trial of ivuxolimab. Adults with locally advanced or metastatic melanoma, renal cell, hepatocellular, or head and neck squamous cell carcinoma were enrolled in the trial. Before TCR sequencing, CD4+ T cells and CD8+ T cells were sorted from peripheral blood as separate populations.

The sample here was CD4+ or CD8+ T cells sorted from blood, taken in a trial of the OX40 agonist ivuxolimab. The rearranged chain carries TRBV28 and TRBJ1-5; 7 nucleotides in the junction match TRBD1. This TCR was recovered from an adult with an advanced solid tumor such as melanoma, head and neck, liver or kidney cancer. The nucleotide sequence is given as TGTGCCAGCAGTTTACTAACAGGGGATAATCAGCCCCAGCATTTT. Its coded protein is CASSLLTGDNQPQHF.